A selection of T cell receptor beta chains follows, all from one sample in a study of Tregs in tolerant kidney transplant recipients. Assay used: immunoSEQ multiplex PCR; TCRdb lists only in-frame clones, some missing. The table shows 100,000 to 130,000 clones, with roughly 89% occurring only once. Material: CD4+ T cells from blood, obtained before the transplant. These receptors were collected from a human donor who received a combined kidney and bone marrow transplant. CDR3s leave out the opening cysteine and the closing phenylalanine or tryptophan. D genes are given only for firm matches.

V gene: TRBV10-2; D gene: .; CDR3 protein: ASSEGDTYNEQF
V gene: TRBV7-8; D gene: .; CDR3 protein: ASSLAGDGGFTDTQY
V gene: TRBV2; D gene: .; CDR3 protein: ASIQFSEAF
V gene: TRBV12-5; D gene: TRBD1; CDR3 protein: ASGYLGQRRGYT
V gene: TRBV7-2; D gene: TRBD2; CDR3 protein: ASSLRARTSGMDEQF
V gene: TRBV27; D gene: .; CDR3 protein: ASSLSGVGGNTIY
V gene: TRBV5-1; D gene: .; CDR3 protein: ASSFLGRQYNEQF
V gene: TRBV23-1; D gene: .; CDR3 protein: ASLAQGAF
V gene: TRBV11-2; D gene: TRBD2; CDR3 protein: ASSLSGGRPAQY
V gene: TRBV11-2; D gene: .; CDR3 protein: ASSLVTGNYEQY
V gene: TRBV19; D gene: .; CDR3 protein: ASSKSGTLNIQY
V gene: TRBV7-2; D gene: .; CDR3 protein: ASSLLGDQETQY
V gene: TRBV10-1; D gene: .; CDR3 protein: ASSREDQETQY
V gene: TRBV27; D gene: .; CDR3 protein: ASSFMGGTTEAF